One sample yielded the 32 T cell receptor beta chains listed below, sequenced in a study of CD8 T cells in Susac syndrome. It was with random hexamers that 0.5 to 1 ug RNA was reverse transcribed. TCRdb called the immunoSEQ multiplex PCR reads again in MiXCR, with one record for every CDR3 protein. Here the sample spans tens of thousands of distinct CDR3 sequences, approximately 93% being singletons. Sequenced sample: CD8+ T cells from PBMCs. Source of these receptors: a human donor with Susac syndrome.

V usage is TRBV11-2 and J usage is TRBJ1-1; the D is unclear. The CDR3 is 15 residues long. Trimming shortened V by 3 bases and J by 1 base, and 12 bases separated the two germline ends. Germline values: CDR1 SGHAT, CDR2 FQNNGV. CDR3 DNA: TGTGCCAGCAGCTTTACGGACCACCCGAACACTGAAGCTTTCTTT. Translated, it gives CASSFTDHPNTEAFF.

This chain joins TRBV10-3 and TRBJ2-3; D is ambiguous. The CDR3 totals 13 residues. Between the trimmed V and J ends, which lost 7 bases and 0 bases, there was a span of 8 bases. Germline V gene data show CDR1 as ENHRY and CDR2 as SYGVKD. CDR3 DNA sequence: TGTGCCATCACATCCCCTAGCACAGATACGCAGTATTTT. As protein: CAITSPSTDTQYF.

The chain recombines TRBV5-4 with TRBJ2-1, with unresolved D. The CDR3 runs to 13 residues. Deletions cut 0 bases from V and 7 bases from J, with 8 bases between. Germline CDR1 is SGHNT and CDR2 is YYREEE (reference sequence). CDR3 residues: CASSLDPQNEQFF. In DNA, the CDR3 is TGTGCCAGCAGCTTGGATCCGCAGAATGAGCAGTTCTTC. Full variable domain (outside the CDR3, taken from reference TRBV5-4 and TRBJ2-1): ETGVTQSPTHLIKTRGQQVTLRCSSQSGHNTVSWYQQALGQGPQFIFQYYREEENGRGNFPPRFSGLQFPNYSSELNVNALELDDSALYLCASSLDPQNEQFFGPGTRLTVL.

The CDR3 loop is CASSPPTGGYEQYF. The CDR3 DNA sequence: TGTGCCAGCTCACCACCGACAGGGGGCTACGAGCAGTACTTC. V and J are TRBV18 and TRBJ2-7; TRBD1 agrees at 9 bases. Trimming took 0 bases from V and 3 from J; bases not matched to a gene: 0. The CDR3 consists of 14 residues. Germline values: CDR1 KGHSH, CDR2 LQKENI.

This clonotype was observed a few times. The chain recombines TRBV9 with TRBJ2-3; D perhaps matches TRBD2 (7 bases). V was trimmed by 4 bases and J by 4 bases, leaving 13 bases between them. The CDR3 has 14 amino acids. Germline CDR1 is SGDLS and CDR2 is YYNGEE. Written as DNA, the CDR3 is TGTGCCAGCAGCTCCAAGGGGGGGGCAGATACGCAGTATTTT. Its protein is CASSSKGGADTQYF. The full variable domain, in which reference TRBV9 and TRBJ2-3 provide the parts outside the CDR3, is DSGVTQTPKHLITATGQRVTLRCSPRSGDLSVYWYQQSLDQGLQFLIQYYNGEERAKGNILERFSAQQFPDLHSELNLSSLELGDSALYFCASSSKGGADTQYFGPGTRLTVL.

The chain links TRBV27 to TRBJ2-7; TRBD1 is a possible D gene (5 bases). Trimming pared 6 bases from V and 5 bases from J, leaving 14 bases between. Germline V gene sequence: CDR1 MNHEY, CDR2 SMNVEV (reference sequence). This CDR3 region has 13 residues. CDR3 in amino acids: CASRYDSLNEQYF. CDR3 DNA: TGTGCCAGCAGGTATGACAGTCTGAACGAGCAGTACTTC.

The rearrangement links TRBV12-5 to TRBJ2-5, with 7 bases lining up with TRBD1. The CDR3 is 15 residues long. J gave up 1 base and V 6 bases, and 8 bases lay outside the gene matches. CDR1 and CDR2 from the germline V gene are LGHNT and FRNRAP. The CDR3 loop reads CASGDDRAAQETQYF. As DNA, the CDR3 is TGTGCTAGTGGCGACGACAGGGCCGCCCAAGAGACCCAGTACTTC.

This sequence joins TRBV28 and TRBJ1-2; 7 bases fit TRBD1. The CDR3 has 13 residues. Germline loops: CDR1 MDHEN, CDR2 SYDVKM. J lost 8 bases, V lost 11 bases, and 14 bases had no gene match. CDR3 in DNA: TGTGCCCGCCAAGGAGGGGGCAATCGGGGCTACACCTTC. This translates into CARQGGGNRGYTF.

The V call is TRBV20-1, the J call TRBJ1-2; 7 bases fit TRBD1. The CDR3 covers 12 residues. The germline V gene encodes CDR1 DFQATT and CDR2 SNEGSKA (reference sequence). V gave up 5 bases and J gave up 8 bases; unmatched junction bases: 8. The CDR3 sequence: CSAPDRARGYTF. CDR3 coding DNA: TGCAGTGCTCCTGACAGGGCCCGAGGCTACACCTTC.

The V and J genes are TRBV7-9 and TRBJ2-1, with 10 bases lining up with TRBD2. Germline CDR1 and CDR2: SEHNR and FQNEAQ (reference sequence). V was clipped by 3 bases and J by 5 bases; unmatched bases: 1. The CDR3 extends over 14 amino acids. In DNA form, the CDR3 reads TGTGCCAGCAGCTTTACTAGCGGGGACAATGAGCAGTTCTTC. Its protein product is CASSFTSGDNEQFF.

The rearrangement uses TRBV29-1 and TRBJ1-2; 9 positions match TRBD1. The CDR3 extends over 15 amino acids. Unmatched junction bases numbered 13, after V lost 7 bases and J lost 4 bases. CDR1 and CDR2 from the germline V gene are SQVTM and ANQGSEA. CDR3 amino acids: CSAEAPGQGPYGYTF. CDR3 DNA sequence: TGCAGCGCCGAAGCCCCGGGACAGGGCCCCTATGGCTACACCTTC.

The rearrangement uses TRBV9 and TRBJ2-3; D not certain. Germline CDR1 is SGDLS and CDR2 is YYNGEE. V was pared by 0 bases and J by 1 base, with 6 bases between. The CDR3 contains 14 residues. CDR3 amino acids: CASSVVARTDTQYF. Here the CDR3 DNA reads TGTGCCAGCAGCGTAGTCGCCCGCACAGATACGCAGTATTTT.

The V and J genes are TRBV7-9 and TRBJ1-1; no definite D call. The CDR3 loop spans 12 amino acids. CDR1 and CDR2 (germline): SEHNR, FQNEAQ (reference sequence). V lost 5 bases to trimming and J lost 7 bases, with 11 bases between them. CDR3 DNA sequence: TGTGCCAGCAGCCACACCACCTATGAAGCTTTCTTT. As protein: CASSHTTYEAFF. Full variable domain (missing parts from reference TRBV7-9 and TRBJ1-1): DTGVSQNPRHKITKRGQNVTFRCDPISEHNRLYWYRQTLGQGPEFLTYFQNEAQLEKSRLLSDRFSAERPKGSFSTLEIQRTEQGDSAMYLCASSHTTYEAFFGQGTRLTVV.

The chain uses TRBV2 and TRBJ2-4; D is unclear. Trimming removed 7 bases at V and 3 bases at J, with 19 bases between. The CDR3 length is 16 residues. From germline, CDR1 is SNHLY and CDR2 FYNNEI. The CDR3 is CASTESVLRVKNIQYF. CDR3 sequence (DNA): TGTGCCAGCACCGAGAGTGTATTGCGAGTCAAAAACATTCAGTACTTC.

This chain links TRBV20-1 with TRBJ1-2; D remains unclear. Germline-derived CDR1 and CDR2 are DFQATT and SNEGSKA (reference sequence). V lost 0 bases, J lost 2 bases, and 10 bases lay in between. This CDR3 comprises 14 residues. The CDR3 protein is CSARDRVMNYGYTF. CDR3 nucleotide sequence: TGCAGTGCTAGAGATCGTGTGATGAACTATGGCTACACCTTC.

The chain is built from TRBV28 and TRBJ1-5; D is unclear. The CDR3 has 15 amino acids. Germline CDR1 reads MDHEN; CDR2 reads SYDVKM. The V end lost 5 bases, the J end lost 0 bases, and 11 bases lay between the germline ends. The CDR3 DNA is TGTGCCAGCAGTCTATTGGACCTTAGCAATCAGCCCCAGCATTTT. Translating it yields CASSLLDLSNQPQHF.

The genes are TRBV11-2 and TRBJ2-3; D gene unclear. The CDR3 totals 13 residues. With 2 bases removed from V and 6 bases from J, the gap between germline ends came to 9 bases. Germline loops: CDR1 SGHAT, CDR2 FQNNGV. The CDR3 DNA sequence: TGTGCCAGCAGCTTAACTCTTTCGGATACGCAGTATTTT. Translation: CASSLTLSDTQYF.

The chain employs TRBV9 and TRBJ2-7; 9 bases are shared with TRBD1. Germline assignment: CDR1 SGDLS and CDR2 YYNGEE. V shed 0 bases, J shed 5 bases, and the junction held 9 bases outside the gene matches. This CDR3 comprises 16 residues. CDR3 DNA sequence: TGTGCCAGCAGCGTAGGGAAGGGGACAGGGTTGGACGAGCAGTACTTC. Protein product: CASSVGKGTGLDEQYF. Complete variable domain (other parts from reference TRBV9 and TRBJ2-7): DSGVTQTPKHLITATGQRVTLRCSPRSGDLSVYWYQQSLDQGLQFLIQYYNGEERAKGNILERFSAQQFPDLHSELNLSSLELGDSALYFCASSVGKGTGLDEQYFGPGTRLTVT.

This chain connects TRBV11-2 to TRBJ2-7, with D tentatively TRBD1 (5 bases). The germline V gene encodes CDR1 SGHAT and CDR2 FQNNGV. The CDR3 totals 12 residues. V shed 5 bases and J shed 6 bases, with 11 bases lying between them. CDR3 sequence: CASSLLTGEQYF. CDR3 sequence (DNA): TGTGCCAGCAGCCTCCTCACAGGCGAGCAGTACTTC.

This clonotype appeared once. The rearrangement joins TRBV7-3 to TRBJ2-5; possibly TRBD1 for D (6 bases). With 5 bases removed from V and 5 bases from J, the gap between germline ends came to 12 bases. The length of the CDR3 is 13 residues. From germline, CDR1 is SGHTA and CDR2 FQGTGA. CDR3 protein: CASSQSGVETQYF. As DNA, the CDR3 is TGTGCCAGCAGCCAGTCAGGGGTGGAGACCCAGTACTTC.

The chain joins TRBV20-1 to TRBJ2-1, with TRBD1 identical over 10 bases. The germline V gene encodes CDR1 DFQATT and CDR2 SNEGSKA (reference sequence). The CDR3 consists of 16 residues. Germline trimming cut 4 bases from V and 2 bases from J; bases unmatched to any gene: 8. CDR3 DNA: TGCAGTGCTAATCAGGGACAGGGGTTCGCCTACAATGAGCAGTTCTTC. Translated: CSANQGQGFAYNEQFF.

The chain carries TRBV14 and TRBJ2-5, with D perhaps matching TRBD1 or TRBD2 (7 bases each). Looked up from germline, CDR1 is SGHDN and CDR2 is FVKESK. The CDR3 length is 13 residues. Trimming cost V 6 bases and J 5 bases, with 13 bases left between them. The CDR3 loop is CASRAGQRETQYF. The CDR3 nucleotides are TGTGCCAGCAGAGCGGGACAGAGGGAGACCCAGTACTTC.

This chain uses TRBV6-5 with TRBJ2-5; perhaps TRBD2 as D (6 bases). CDR3 size: 13 residues. Looked up from germline, CDR1 is MNHEY and CDR2 is SVGAGI. V was cut by 1 base and J by 5 bases, with 8 bases left in between. CDR3 bases: TGTGCCAGCAGTTACTGGGGGGAGGAGACCCAGTACTTC. Translating gives CASSYWGEETQYF.

The rearrangement links TRBV12-3 or TRBV12-4 to TRBJ2-3, with D possibly being TRBD2 (7 bases). The ends were cut back, 5 bases at V and 6 bases at J, with 18 bases in the middle. This CDR3 has 15 residues. CDR3 region: CASSPVGGALDTQYF. CDR3 sequence (DNA): TGTGCCAGCAGTCCCGTGGGGGGGGCATTGGATACGCAGTATTTT.

The chain combines TRBV27 with TRBJ1-2; D remains ambiguous. The CDR3 has 14 amino acids. In germline, CDR1 is MNHEY, CDR2 SMNVEV (reference sequence). V gave up 0 bases and J gave up 8 bases, with 13 bases separating them. This CDR3 reads CASSLSPGANGYTF. In DNA form, the CDR3 reads TGTGCCAGCAGTTTATCGCCGGGAGCGAACGGCTACACCTTC.

This clonotype was seen a few times. The V and J genes are TRBV13 and TRBJ1-2; TRBD1 is a possible D gene (5 bases). The germline V gene has CDR1 PRHDT and CDR2 FYEKMQ (reference sequence). Deletions cut 5 bases from V and 0 bases from J, with 13 bases between. This CDR3 has 15 residues. CDR3 bases: TGTGCCAGCAGCACTCAGGGCCCTCCTAACTATGGCTACACCTTC. This codes for CASSTQGPPNYGYTF.

The V gene is TRBV29-1, the J gene TRBJ2-7; 7 bases align to TRBD1. The CDR3 contains 14 residues. Losses at the gene ends were 6 bases for V and 2 bases for J; bases not matched to a gene: 10. Germline V gene data show CDR1 as SQVTM and CDR2 as ANQGSEA. The chain's CDR3 is CSVLGGRAPYEQYF. CDR3 nucleotides: TGCAGCGTCTTAGGGGGCAGGGCTCCCTACGAGCAGTACTTC.

The chain is built from TRBV7-2 and TRBJ2-6, with D possibly matching TRBD2 (7 bases). The CDR3 runs 17 residues. From germline, CDR1 is SGHTA and CDR2 FQGNSA. V was trimmed by 7 bases and J by 5 bases, leaving 21 bases between them. The chain's CDR3 is CASNLEGGQRRANVLTF. The CDR3 DNA reads TGTGCCAGCAACCTTGAGGGGGGGCAAAGGAGGGCCAACGTCCTGACTTTC.

The chain couples TRBV14 to TRBJ2-5; D not resolved. In germline, CDR1 is SGHDN, CDR2 FVKESK. Trimming left V 2 bases short and J 1 base short, with 11 bases between. The CDR3 spans 15 residues. The CDR3 protein is CASSQNNAAQETQYF. CDR3 DNA: TGTGCCAGCAGCCAAAATAATGCAGCCCAAGAGACCCAGTACTTC.

The chain links TRBV7-9 to TRBJ1-2; TRBD1 agrees at 9 bases. Per the germline V gene, CDR1 is SEHNR and CDR2 is FQNEAQ (reference sequence). V lost 7 bases to trimming and J lost 7 bases; unmatched junction nucleotides: 10. This CDR3 has 14 residues. Here the CDR3 DNA reads TGTGCCAGCATCTCCAACAGGGGGCAAGGTGGCTACACCTTC. Its protein product is CASISNRGQGGYTF.

The J gene is TRBJ2-7, the V gene TRBV6-5; the match to TRBD1 covers 12 bases. CDR3 length equals 15 residues. Unmatched junction bases numbered 5, after V lost 4 bases and J lost 4 bases. Per germline, CDR1 MNHEY and CDR2 SVGAGI. The CDR3 sequence is CASSSWDRGRYEQYF. The CDR3 DNA reads as TGTGCCAGCAGTTCTTGGGACAGGGGGCGATACGAGCAGTACTTC.

This clonotype was recorded once. The chain couples TRBV27 to TRBJ1-5; possible D gene TRBD1, 5 bases. The germline V and J ends were trimmed by 6 bases and 5 bases, with 14 bases remaining between them. In germline, CDR1 is MNHEY, CDR2 SMNVEV (reference sequence). The CDR3 runs to 14 residues. Here the CDR3 reads CASSNGQIDQPQHF. The CDR3 nucleotides are TGTGCCAGCAGCAATGGACAAATTGATCAGCCCCAGCATTTT.